The sample holds a few counts of the clone carrying this TCR beta chain. The antigen is undetermined. Unique molecular identifiers had been added to the TCR beta cDNA libraries. Each sample of roughly 0.9 to 11 million input T cells yielded about 500,000 cDNA molecules, so each molecule approximated one T cell. Via MiXCR, TCRdb re-called the PCR reads, giving one row per CDR3 protein. This sample has under 200,000 distinct CDR3 sequences, with 25% to 35% found just once. This sample stems from a study of post-analysis software for immune sequencing data. The study, taken as a whole, reports: Strong co-clustering by F measure linked samples that shared a preparation batch. The five TRBV segments detected at higher frequency in patients than in controls included TRBV5-6, TRBV5-1 and TRBV20-1.

V was trimmed by 3 bases and J by 6 bases, leaving 11 bases between them. Germline values: CDR1 KGHSH, CDR2 LQKENI. This CDR3 has 13 residues. What was sequenced was blood. The J gene is TRBJ1-2, the V gene TRBV18; no clear D gene. This TCR derives from a girl aged 2-17 years with multiple sclerosis. CDR3 sequence reads: CASSPPGRDGYTF. The CDR3 nucleotides read TGTGCCAGCTCACCGCCCGGGAGGGATGGCTACACCTTC.